The clone carrying this T cell receptor beta chain was observed at least ten times. These data come from a study of molecular identifiers for immune sequencing clone quantification. TCRdb fed the PCR reads into MiXCR, producing one record per CDR3 protein. The sample lists about 640,000 distinct CDR3 sequences; about 20% were seen once. CDR3 length equals 16 residues. The V and J ends lost 0 bases and 4 bases, in that order; junction bases with no gene match: 7. Germline lookup yields CDR1 LGHNA and CDR2 YSLEER. Sequencing used naive CD8+ T cells from blood, with Jurkat cell RNA spiked in. Subset here: FACS-sorted CD8+CD4-CCR7+CD45RA+ naive T cells. The source is a human donor in good health. Some libraries in this study had Jurkat cell RNA spiked in. The V gene is TRBV4-3, the J gene TRBJ2-7; 9 nucleotides match TRBD2. The CDR3 region is CASSQDSGTSRYEQYF. The CDR3 nucleotides read TGCGCCAGCAGCCAAGACTCCGGGACTAGCAGATACGAGCAGTACTTC.